This T cell receptor (beta chain) was found in a study of T-cell reconstitution after alpha-beta-depleted transplantation in children. Study-wide findings and caveats: Once a year had passed after transplant, T-cell counts and diversity came mostly from newly produced T cells.

Construction of the TCRbeta library involved unique molecular identifiers. In TCRdb, the PCR reads were re-called with MiXCR into one record per CDR3 protein. The table records about 200,000 distinct CDR3 sequences, approximately 6.9% of them present only once. The CDR3 has 13 residues. Trimming stripped 7 bases from V and 5 bases from J, with 12 bases between. Per the germline V gene, CDR1 is SEHNR and CDR2 is FQNEAQ (reference sequence). This clonotype has a count of ten or more. Its antigen is unidentified. The chain is built from TRBV7-9 and TRBJ2-1; the D gene is possibly TRBD2 (5 bases). The receptor's source is a boy aged 2 to 9 with acute lymphoblastic leukemia, due to receive a stem cell transplant. The sample consisted of PBMCs, taken before TCRalphabeta/CD19-depleted stem cell transplant. CDR3 protein: CASIPPGNNEQFF. The CDR3 region has the DNA TGTGCCAGCATCCCCCCGGGGAACAATGAGCAGTTCTTC.